Sequencing of this TCR beta chain was carried out in a study of T cells in Graves' hyperthyroidism and ophthalmopathy. The TCR beta CDR3 regions underwent amplification using RNA transcripts as the source. The TCR CDR3 was amplified in a first-round RT-PCR using the HTBI primer set. TCRdb used MiXCR to reprocess the multiplex PCR reads, holding one entry per CDR3 protein. The sample contains nearly 600,000 distinct CDR3 sequences, around 14% of which appear only once. The length of the CDR3 is 15 residues. The ends lost 1 base at V and 5 bases at J; junction bases unmatched: 9. From germline, CDR1 is SGHRS and CDR2 YFSETQ. The sample holds a few counts of this clonotype. Together with thyroid ultrasound, orbital computed tomography, serum thyroxine and TRAb, clinical symptoms were used for diagnoses. Isolation of PBMCs was performed on around 9.7 ml fresh peripheral blood.

Sequences were obtained from blood. The clonotype comes from a woman aged 30 to 39 with Graves' hyperthyroidism that later progressed to Graves' ophthalmopathy. The gene calls are TRBV5-1 and TRBJ2-7, with 7 nucleotides matching TRBD1. The CDR3 protein is CASSLTLDRSHEQYF. CDR3 nucleotides: TGCGCCAGCAGCTTGACTCTGGACAGGTCCCACGAGCAGTACTTC.